This T cell receptor (beta chain) was recorded in a study of blood T cell repertoires in COVID-19. Study as a whole: The United States, Italy and Spain supplied acute and convalescent COVID-19 samples. T cells, B-cell-depleted T cells, or PBMCs provided the cDNA or gDNA that served as material.

Original handling: Quantification of nucleated cells was approximated via reference gene primer amplification. Data came from immunoSEQ multiplex PCR; TCRdb stores just in-frame clones and leaves some out. V, J and clone size are those of that table, while D and trimming were read from the DNA. The table includes roughly 130,000 clones, 75% to 90% detected once. V lost 4 bases and J 5 bases, leaving 11 bases between the germline ends. CDR1 is LNHDA and CDR2 is SQIVND in the germline V gene (reference sequence). This CDR3 contains 13 residues. The V call is TRBV19, the J call TRBJ1-1, with D unclear. Sequencing was done on a sample of peripheral blood. This TCR was sampled from a man aged 70-80 years with acute or convalescent COVID-19. CDR3 protein: CASSTQAGTEAFF. For the CDR3, the DNA is TGTGCCAGTAGTACTCAAGCGGGGACTGAAGCTTTCTTT.